These 30 T cell receptor beta chains share one sample of origin, sequenced in a study of radiotherapy plus CTLA-4 blockade in lung cancer. Clones were sequenced by immunoSEQ multiplex PCR, and TCRdb holds only the in-frame ones, with some missing. The sample consists of 85,000 to 120,000 clones, about 83% of them appearing once. The sequenced sample was peripheral blood, obtained from a patient treated with radiotherapy plus ipilimumab. These receptors were obtained from a human donor with non-small cell lung cancer that progressed on radiotherapy plus ipilimumab. Some clones in this sample may be carry-over from other donors' samples.

Comment on this clone: The same CDR3 can be traced to other DNA sequences in this sample. The chain recombines TRBV6-5 with TRBJ2-3; TRBD1 aligns across 9 bases. The CDR3 covers 15 residues. Germline CDR1 reads MNHEY; CDR2 reads SVGAGI. V shed 2 bases, J shed 5 bases, and the junction held 5 bases outside the gene matches. CDR3 loop: CASSYRGQGVDTQYF. The CDR3 DNA reads TGTGCCAGCAGTTACCGGGGACAGGGAGTAGATACGCAGTATTTT.

This sequence joins TRBV4-3 and TRBJ1-3; D call uncertain. The CDR3 length is 14 residues. Trimming removed 2 bases at V and 4 bases at J, with 9 bases between. CDR1 and CDR2 from the germline V gene are LGHNA and YSLEER. The CDR3 DNA reads TGCGCCAGCAGCCAAAGGAATAGAGGAAACACCATATATTTT. Its translation: CASSQRNRGNTIYF.

This chain uses TRBV27 with TRBJ2-7; TRBD2 aligns across 9 bases. The CDR3 extends over 15 amino acids. CDR1 is MNHEY, CDR2 SMNVEV, per germline (reference sequence). V gave up 6 bases and J gave up 1 base; unmatched junction bases: 7. CDR3 DNA: TGTGCCAGCAGATTAGCGGGGGCCCAATCCTACGAGCAGTACTTC. Protein product: CASRLAGAQSYEQYF.

The rearrangement uses TRBV29-1 and TRBJ2-7; 7 bases line up with TRBD1. Germline V lookup: CDR1 SQVTM, CDR2 ANQGSEA. V lost 7 bases to trimming and J lost 0 bases; unmatched junction nucleotides: 3. The CDR3 covers 12 residues. The CDR3 region is CSARDSSYEQYF. In nucleotides, the CDR3 is TGCAGCGCCCGGGACAGCTCCTACGAGCAGTACTTC.

V gene TRBV7-6 combines with J gene TRBJ2-7; 9 nucleotides match TRBD1. V shed 5 bases, J shed 0 bases, and the junction held 8 bases outside the gene matches. The CDR3 consists of 16 residues. CDR1 is SGHVS, CDR2 FNYEAQ, per germline. The CDR3 coding sequence is TGTGCCAGCAGCACGTCAGACAGGGGGGTCTCCTACGAGCAGTACTTC. Amino acids: CASSTSDRGVSYEQYF.

The genes are TRBV7-3 and TRBJ1-2; tentative D call: TRBD1 (6 bases). The CDR3 is 15 residues long. V was trimmed by 2 bases and J by 5 bases, leaving 15 bases between them. Per the germline V gene, CDR1 is SGHTA and CDR2 is FQGTGA. CDR3 in DNA: TGTGCCAGCAGCTTAGGGGGGGCGCCTACTTATGGCTACACCTTC. Translated: CASSLGGAPTYGYTF.

The genes are TRBV7-2 and TRBJ1-6; D gene unclear. V was shortened by 1 base and J by 16 bases, with 11 bases between the two germline ends. Germline CDR1 and CDR2: SGHTA and FQGNSA. This CDR3 spans 12 amino acids. The chain's CDR3 is CASSLVQSPLHF. The CDR3 nucleotides are TGTGCCAGCAGCTTAGTACAATCCCCTCTCCACTTT.

This clone was counted a single time. The V gene is TRBV9, the J gene TRBJ1-4; TRBD1 agrees at 8 bases. The CDR3 runs to 15 residues. Unmatched junction bases numbered 3, after V lost 1 base and J lost 4 bases. Germline CDR1 is SGDLS and CDR2 is YYNGEE. CDR3 in DNA: TGTGCCAGCAGCGTATTGGACAGGGATAATGAAAAACTGTTTTTT. This gives the protein CASSVLDRDNEKLFF.

The rearrangement links TRBV6-1 to TRBJ2-5, with a possible D match to TRBD2 (6 bases). Near its end, the DNA agrees better with TRBJ2-7, so the J call may be wrong. The CDR3 is 14 residues long. The germline CDR1 and CDR2 sequences are MNHNS and SASEGT. The CDR3 here is CASRRWGGPYEQYF. CDR3 coding DNA: TGTGCCAGCAGGAGATGGGGAGGACCCTACGAGCAGTACTTC.

The table lists this clone with a few counts. CDR3: CASSVAGHRTDTQYF. CDR3 DNA: TGTGCCAGCAGCGTAGCGGGGCATCGCACAGATACGCAGTATTTT. The rearrangement uses TRBV9 and TRBJ2-3; D possibly matches TRBD1 or TRBD2 (5 bases each). The V and J ends lost 0 bases and 1 base respectively, with 9 bases between them. CDR3 length: 15 amino acids. Germline-derived CDR1 and CDR2 are SGDLS and YYNGEE.

The chain couples TRBV11-3 to TRBJ1-6, with D unresolved. This CDR3 comprises 17 residues. Looked up from germline, CDR1 is SGHNT and CDR2 is YENEEA. V was pared by 8 bases and J by 13 bases, with 30 bases between. CDR3 in amino acids: CASLRHLRDIPELPLHF. The CDR3 DNA reads as TGTGCCAGCTTAAGACATCTCAGAGACATTCCAGAACTCCCCCTCCACTTT.

This chain uses TRBV10-3 with TRBJ2-3; TRBD2 matches 9 bases. The CDR3 spans 14 residues. CDR1 and CDR2 from the germline V gene are ENHRY and SYGVKD. The V and J ends lost 6 bases and 1 base, in that order; junction bases with no gene match: 2. The CDR3 protein is CAIRASGGTDTQYF. Written as DNA, the CDR3 is TGTGCCATCAGAGCTAGCGGGGGCACAGATACGCAGTATTTT.

The V call is TRBV9, the J call TRBJ1-1; D is unresolved. This CDR3 spans 13 amino acids. Germline V gene sequence: CDR1 SGDLS, CDR2 YYNGEE. V was trimmed by 0 bases and J by 5 bases, leaving 8 bases between them. CDR3 DNA: TGTGCCAGCAGCGTAGTGATGGGAACTGAAGCTTTCTTT. This translates into CASSVVMGTEAFF.

This clone was recorded a few times. The rearrangement joins TRBV5-8 to TRBJ1-6; D gene ambiguous. V was trimmed by 0 bases and J by 8 bases, leaving 6 bases between them. The CDR3 has 13 amino acids. Per the germline V gene, CDR1 is SGHTS and CDR2 is YDEGEE. CDR3 region: CASSLGWDSPLHF. The CDR3 nucleotides are TGTGCCAGCAGCTTGGGGTGGGATTCACCCCTCCACTTT.

This clone is a singleton in its sample. The V and J genes are TRBV7-9 and TRBJ1-1; perhaps TRBD1 as D (6 bases). Trimming cost V 3 bases and J 4 bases, with 9 bases left between them. Germline V gives CDR1 SEHNR, CDR2 FQNEAQ (reference sequence). The CDR3 extends over 13 amino acids. CDR3 sequence: CASSFGQSTEAFF. The CDR3 coding sequence is TGTGCCAGCAGCTTCGGACAGAGCACTGAAGCTTTCTTT. The variable domain in full, with the rest retrieved from reference TRBV7-9 and TRBJ1-1, is DTGVSQNPRHKITKRGQNVTFRCDPISEHNRLYWYRQTLGQGPEFLTYFQNEAQLEKSRLLSDRFSAERPKGSFSTLEIQRTEQGDSAMYLCASSFGQSTEAFFGQGTRLTVV.

V is TRBV5-1 and J is TRBJ1-4; 9 positions match TRBD1. Germline CDR1 and CDR2: SGHRS and YFSETQ. The J segment lost 8 bases and the V segment lost 4 bases, leaving 6 bases of the junction unmatched. The CDR3 is 14 residues long. The CDR3 sequence: CASSAGQGFEKLFF. CDR3 coding DNA: TGCGCCAGCAGCGCGGGACAGGGTTTCGAAAAACTGTTTTTT.

The DNA for the CDR3 is TGTGCCAGCAGCTTGGGGGCCTCCTACGAGCAGTACTTC. Amino acids: CASSLGASYEQYF. The chain couples TRBV5-4 to TRBJ2-7; D unresolved. The CDR3 length is 13 residues. The germline gives CDR1 SGHNT, CDR2 YYREEE (reference sequence). The V end was cut by 0 bases, the J end by 0 bases, with 4 bases between.

The J gene is TRBJ1-3, the V gene TRBV27; D might be TRBD1 (5 bases). Germline V gene data show CDR1 as MNHEY and CDR2 as SMNVEV (reference sequence). V gave up 4 bases and J gave up 0 bases, with 7 bases separating them. CDR3 length equals 14 residues. CDR3 loop: CASSSDNSGNTIYF. Written as DNA, the CDR3 is TGTGCCAGCAGTTCGGACAACTCTGGAAACACCATATATTTT.

V gene TRBV6-6 combines with J gene TRBJ1-1; D might be TRBD1 (6 bases). CDR3 size: 14 residues. The germline gives CDR1 MNHNY, CDR2 SVGAGI (reference sequence). The V gene lost 0 bases and the J gene lost 2 bases, with 7 bases spanning the gap. Written as DNA, the CDR3 is TGTGCCAGCAGTTACTCAGGGGGAAACACTGAAGCTTTCTTT. Residues: CASSYSGGNTEAFF.

The V call is TRBV28, the J call TRBJ1-5, with 8 bases that match TRBD1. Per germline, CDR1 MDHEN and CDR2 SYDVKM. V shed 6 bases, J shed 3 bases, and the junction held 10 bases outside the gene matches. The CDR3 extends over 16 amino acids. The CDR3 DNA follows: TGTGCCAGCAGGACGACCGGACAGGGATTCAATCAGCCCCAGCATTTT. The encoded protein is CASRTTGQGFNQPQHF.

The chain uses TRBV7-2 and TRBJ2-7, with TRBD2 as a possible D gene (5 bases). CDR1 is SGHTA and CDR2 is FQGNSA in the germline V gene. Trimming left V 1 base short and J 0 bases short, with 10 bases between. The CDR3 runs 15 residues. CDR3 nucleotides: TGTGCCAGCAGCTTAGAGCGGAGGAGCTCCTACGAGCAGTACTTC. Translating it yields CASSLERRSSYEQYF. Together with reference TRBV7-2 and TRBJ2-7, the CDR3 gives the full variable domain: GAGVSQSPSNKVTEKGKDVELRCDPISGHTALYWYRQSLGQGLEFLIYFQGNSAPDKSGLPSDRFSAERTGGSVSTLTIQRTQQEDSAVYLCASSLERRSSYEQYFGPGTRLTVT.

This clone has more than one count but fewer than ten. This chain uses TRBV9 with TRBJ2-2, with 10 positions matching TRBD1. V lost 1 base to trimming and J lost 4 bases; unmatched junction nucleotides: 4. This CDR3 region has 16 residues. Germline V gene lookup returns CDR1 SGDLS and CDR2 YYNGEE. In DNA, the CDR3 is TGTGCCAGCAGCGTAAGGACAGGGGGATCCACCGGGGAGCTGTTTTTT. It codes for CASSVRTGGSTGELFF.

The chain recombines TRBV18 with TRBJ1-2; D is possibly TRBD1 (5 bases). V was shortened by 3 bases and J by 3 bases, with 11 bases between the two germline ends. Germline V gives CDR1 KGHSH, CDR2 LQKENI. This CDR3 is built from 14 residues. The CDR3 nucleotides read TGTGCCAGCTCACCGGCAGGGCAATACTATGGCTACACCTTC. It specifies CASSPAGQYYGYTF.

The chain uses TRBV28 and TRBJ1-6; D is unresolved. CDR1 and CDR2 from the germline V gene are MDHEN and SYDVKM. This CDR3 has 14 residues. Between the trimmed V and J ends, which lost 3 bases and 9 bases, there was a span of 12 bases. This chain's CDR3 is CASSFRGDPSPLHF. The CDR3 DNA reads TGTGCCAGCAGTTTCCGGGGAGATCCTTCACCCCTCCACTTT.

The V gene is TRBV5-1, the J gene TRBJ2-5; D gene ambiguous. This CDR3 is built from 14 residues. The germline CDR1 and CDR2 sequences are SGHRS and YFSETQ. With 2 bases removed from V and 4 bases from J, the gap between germline ends came to 12 bases. The CDR3 DNA reads as TGCGCCAGCAGCTTTCAGCCAGTCGGAGAGACCCAGTACTTC. Encoded protein: CASSFQPVGETQYF.

J is TRBJ1-3 and V is TRBV10-3, with 7 bases fitting TRBD1. This CDR3 contains 17 residues. Germline CDR1 ENHRY, CDR2 SYGVKD. V shed 7 bases and J 0 bases; nucleotides not matched to a gene: 12. CDR3 nucleotides: TGTGCCATCACCCAAGCCGGGACAGAAAGCTCTGGAAACACCATATATTTT. This codes for CAITQAGTESSGNTIYF.

This sequence joins TRBV5-6 and TRBJ2-2, with D tentatively TRBD1 (5 bases). V lost 6 bases to trimming and J lost 6 bases, with 30 bases between them. This CDR3 is built from 19 residues. Germline CDR1 SGHDT, CDR2 YYEEEE. Here the CDR3 DNA reads TGTGCCAGCAATCCATATGGGGCCGCAAGTGTTATTATCTCCGGGGAGCTGTTTTTT. Translated: CASNPYGAASVIISGELFF.

V is TRBV13 and J is TRBJ2-5; 9 bases are a match to TRBD1. Trimming at V came to 0 bases and at J to 9 bases, leaving 8 bases not matched to a gene. The CDR3 consists of 15 residues. Germline lookup yields CDR1 PRHDT and CDR2 FYEKMQ (reference sequence). The CDR3 sequence: CASSLGPGQGVSQYF. The CDR3, as DNA: TGTGCCAGCAGCTTAGGCCCGGGACAGGGTGTTTCCCAGTACTTC.

V is TRBV2 and J is TRBJ2-7; D tentatively fits TRBD1 or TRBD2 (5 bases each). CDR1 SNHLY and CDR2 FYNNEI come from the germline V gene. The V gene lost 2 bases and the J gene lost 3 bases, with 11 bases spanning the gap. CDR3 length: 14 amino acids. The CDR3 sequence is CASSEQGVYYEQYF. The CDR3 nucleotides are TGTGCCAGCAGTGAACAGGGAGTGTACTACGAGCAGTACTTC.

Only a few counts were recorded for this clone. V gene TRBV4-3 combines with J gene TRBJ2-1; unclear D gene. With 0 bases removed from V and 0 bases from J, the gap between germline ends came to 9 bases. The CDR3 runs to 16 residues. Germline CDR1 reads LGHNA; CDR2 reads YSLEER. The CDR3 DNA reads TGCGCCAGCAGCCAAGAGGTGGTCGGCTCCTACAATGAGCAGTTCTTC. It yields the protein CASSQEVVGSYNEQFF.